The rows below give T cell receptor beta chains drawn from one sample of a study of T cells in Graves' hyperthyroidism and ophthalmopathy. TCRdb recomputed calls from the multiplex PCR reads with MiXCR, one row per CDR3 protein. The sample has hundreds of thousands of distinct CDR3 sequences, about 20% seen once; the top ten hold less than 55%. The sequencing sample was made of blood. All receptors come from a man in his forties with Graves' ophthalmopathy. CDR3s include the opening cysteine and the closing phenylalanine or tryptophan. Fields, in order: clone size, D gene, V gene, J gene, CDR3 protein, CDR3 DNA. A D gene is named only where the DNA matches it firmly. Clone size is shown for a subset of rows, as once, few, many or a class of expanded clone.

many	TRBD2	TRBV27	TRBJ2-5	CASSPRTSGGMETQYF	TGTGCCAGCAGTCCTAGGACTAGCGGGGGGATGGAGACCCAGTACTTC
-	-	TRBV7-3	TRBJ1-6	CASSLGDGNLHF	TGTGCCAGCAGCTTAGGGGACGGTAACCTCCACTTT
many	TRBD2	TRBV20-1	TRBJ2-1	CSVNLAGNNEQFF	TGCAGCGTGAATCTAGCGGGAAACAATGAGCAGTTCTTC
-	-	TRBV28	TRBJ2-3	CASGPLGTQYF	TGTGCCAGCGGACCTTTAGGGACGCAGTATTTT
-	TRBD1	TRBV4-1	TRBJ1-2	CASSQVPTGYNYGYTF	TGCGCCAGCAGCCAAGTCCCGACAGGGTACAACTATGGCTACACCTTC
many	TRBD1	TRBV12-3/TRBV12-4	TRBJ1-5	CASSPDRGRIQPQHF	TGTGCCAGCAGCCCCGACAGGGGGCGAATTCAGCCCCAGCATTTT
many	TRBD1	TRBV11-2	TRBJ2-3	CASRFDRGATDTQYF	TGTGCCAGCAGATTTGACAGGGGAGCCACAGATACGCAGTATTTT
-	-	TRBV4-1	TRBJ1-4	CASSHPSPLETGEKLFF	TGCGCCAGCAGCCATCCATCCCCGCTTGAGACGGGGGAAAAACTGTTTTTT
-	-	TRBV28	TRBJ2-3	CASSLLAARTDTQYF	TGTGCCAGCAGTTTATTAGCGGCCCGCACAGATACGCAGTATTTT
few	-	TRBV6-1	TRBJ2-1	CASAITGHWVNEQFF	TGTGCCAGTGCTATCACGGGGCATTGGGTCAATGAGCAGTTCTTC
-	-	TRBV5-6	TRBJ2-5	CASHRSVETQYF	TGTGCCAGCCACCGCTCAGTGGAGACCCAGTACTTC
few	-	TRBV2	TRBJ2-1	CASSEGTKYNEQFF	TGTGCCAGCAGTGAAGGGACCAAATACAATGAGCAGTTCTTC
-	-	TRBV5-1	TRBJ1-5	CASSSNGYQPQHF	TGTGCCAGCAGCTCCAACGGGTATCAGCCCCAGCATTTT
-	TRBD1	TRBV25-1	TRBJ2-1	CASSDSLRTGGNEQFF	TGTGCCAGCAGTGACTCCCTCAGGACAGGGGGAAATGAGCAGTTCTTC
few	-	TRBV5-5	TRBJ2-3	CASSSGFMGDTQYF	TGTGCCAGCAGCTCGGGATTCATGGGGGATACGCAGTATTTT
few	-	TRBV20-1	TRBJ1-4	CSARDMTGKLFF	TGCAGTGCTAGAGATATGACGGGAAAACTGTTTTTT
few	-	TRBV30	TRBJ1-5	CAWSNGPQRGSNQPQHF	TGTGCCTGGAGTAACGGACCCCAAAGGGGAAGCAATCAGCCCCAGCATTTT
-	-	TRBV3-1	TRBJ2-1	CASSQPARYYNEQFF	TGTGCCAGCAGCCAACCGGCTAGATACTACAATGAGCAGTTCTTC
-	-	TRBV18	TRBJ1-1	CASTPPGMNTEAFF	TGTGCCAGCACCCCGCCGGGGATGAACACTGAAGCTTTCTTT
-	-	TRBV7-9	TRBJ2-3	CASCPSLGGTGTDTQYF	TGTGCCAGCTGCCCCTCCTTGGGGGGTACAGGCACAGATACGCAGTATTTT
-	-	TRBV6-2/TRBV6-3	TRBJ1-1	CASSYSGPVENEAFF	TGTGCCAGCAGTTACTCGGGACCAGTCGAGAATGAAGCTTTCTTT
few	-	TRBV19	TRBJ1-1	CASNRFSSVPSEAFF	TGTGCCAGTAACCGTTTCTCCAGTGTACCCAGTGAAGCTTTCTTT
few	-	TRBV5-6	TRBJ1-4	CASSLGVGLGNEKLFF	TGTGCCAGCAGCTTGGGGGTGGGACTCGGGAATGAAAAACTGTTTTTT
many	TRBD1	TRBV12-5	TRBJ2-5	CASAHGTGGKETQYF	TGTGCTAGTGCCCACGGGACAGGGGGAAAAGAGACCCAGTACTTC
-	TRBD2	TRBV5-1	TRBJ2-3	CASSGLLGTSGNLIDTQYF	TGCGCCAGCAGCGGACTCCTAGGGACTAGCGGGAACCTTATTGATACGCAGTATTTT
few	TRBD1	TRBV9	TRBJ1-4	CASSVQTGGNEKLFF	TGTGCCAGCAGCGTCCAGACAGGGGGAAATGAAAAACTGTTTTTT
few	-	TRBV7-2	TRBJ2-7	CASNSARGPNEQYF	TGTGCCAGCAACTCGGCACGGGGTCCCAACGAGCAGTACTTC
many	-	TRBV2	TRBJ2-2	CASSEALGHTGELFF	TGTGCCAGCAGTGAAGCATTAGGCCACACCGGGGAGCTGTTTTTT
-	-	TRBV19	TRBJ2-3	CASSWANTWTDTQYF	TGTGCCAGTAGTTGGGCAAACACCTGGACAGATACGCAGTATTTT
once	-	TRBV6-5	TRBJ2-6	CASSYSGEAISGANVLTF	TGTGCCAGCAGTTACTCTGGGGAAGCTATCTCTGGGGCCAACGTCCTGACTTTC
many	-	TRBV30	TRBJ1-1	CAWKGVNTEAFF	TGTGCCTGGAAAGGGGTGAACACTGAAGCTTTCTTT
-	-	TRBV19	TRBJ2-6	CATSGQGANVLTF	TGTGCCACCTCCGGACAGGGGGCCAACGTCCTGACTTTC
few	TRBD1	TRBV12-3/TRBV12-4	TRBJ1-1	CASGSDRANTEAFF	TGTGCCAGCGGATCGGACAGGGCGAACACTGAAGCTTTCTTT
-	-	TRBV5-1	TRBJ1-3	CASSLEGSAGNTIYF	TGCGCCAGCAGCTTGGAGGGTTCCGCGGGAAACACCATATATTTT
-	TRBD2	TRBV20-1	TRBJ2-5	CSAAHPGLAGLRETQYF	TGCAGTGCTGCCCACCCGGGACTAGCGGGGCTCCGTGAGACCCAGTACTTC
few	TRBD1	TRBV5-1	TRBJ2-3	CASWGGQGADTQYF	TGCGCCAGCTGGGGGGGACAGGGGGCAGATACGCAGTATTTT
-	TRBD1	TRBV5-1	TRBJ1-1	CASNSLRTGTGTEAFF	TGCGCCAGCAACAGCCTAAGGACAGGGACGGGAACTGAAGCTTTCTTT
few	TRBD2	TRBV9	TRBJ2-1	CASSVQVAGAWEQFF	TGTGCCAGCAGCGTACAGGTAGCGGGAGCGTGGGAGCAGTTCTTC
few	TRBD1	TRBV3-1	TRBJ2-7	CASSQTPGQGDSEQYF	TGTGCCAGCAGCCAAACCCCGGGACAGGGGGATAGCGAGCAGTACTTC
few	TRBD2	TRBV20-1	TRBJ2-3	CSALHLSGSADTQYF	TGCAGTGCTCTCCATCTTAGCGGGAGCGCAGATACGCAGTATTTT
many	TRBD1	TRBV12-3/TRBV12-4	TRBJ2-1	CASRKSGTVIHNEQFF	TGTGCCAGCAGAAAATCTGGGACAGTAATCCACAATGAGCAGTTCTTC
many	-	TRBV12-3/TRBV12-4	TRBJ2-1	CASSTRDTNEQFF	TGTGCCAGCAGTACCCGGGACACCAATGAGCAGTTCTTC
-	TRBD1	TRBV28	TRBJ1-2	CASSSFRGGGIYGYTF	TGTGCCAGCAGTTCGTTCCGTGGAGGGGGCATCTATGGCTACACCTTC
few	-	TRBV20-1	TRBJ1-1	CSARPFRETEAFF	TGCAGTGCTAGGCCCTTTCGGGAGACTGAAGCTTTCTTT
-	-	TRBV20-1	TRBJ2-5	CSAPDYFSEEETQYF	TGCAGTGCCCCGGACTACTTCTCGGAAGAAGAGACCCAGTACTTC
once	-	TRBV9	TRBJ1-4	CASSLYFANEKLVF	TGTGCCAGCAGCTTGTATTTTGCTAATGAAAAACTGGTTTTT
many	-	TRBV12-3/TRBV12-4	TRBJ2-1	CASSLLRLSYNEQFF	TGTGCCAGCAGTCTACTCCGACTCTCCTACAATGAGCAGTTCTTC
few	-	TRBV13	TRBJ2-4	CASSTSGTSKNIQYF	TGTGCCAGCAGCACGTCCGGGACGTCGAAAAACATTCAGTACTTC
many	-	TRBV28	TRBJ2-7	CASSYTFYEQYF	TGTGCCAGCAGTTACACCTTCTACGAGCAGTACTTC
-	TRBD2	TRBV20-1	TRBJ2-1	CSASPILAGGRNEQFF	TGCAGTGCTAGCCCCATCCTAGCGGGAGGTCGGAATGAGCAGTTCTTC
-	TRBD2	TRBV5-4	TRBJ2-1	CASRSSGVGVLNEQFF	TGTGCCAGCAGGTCTAGCGGGGTAGGGGTGTTGAATGAGCAGTTCTTC
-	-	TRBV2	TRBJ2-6	CASSEPPGVGHSGANVLTF	TGTGCCAGCAGTGAACCCCCCGGTGTAGGGCACTCTGGGGCCAACGTCCTGACTTTC
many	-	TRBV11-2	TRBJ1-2	CASSLAGNLGGYTF	TGTGCCAGCAGCTTAGCAGGGAATCTGGGTGGCTACACCTTC
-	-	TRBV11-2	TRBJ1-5	CASRGAGGINQSQHF	TGTGCCAGCAGGGGAGCCGGAGGCATCAATCAGTCCCAGCATTTT
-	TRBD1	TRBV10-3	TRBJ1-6	CAIREQGVSNSPLHF	TGTGCCATCAGGGAACAGGGGGTTTCTAATTCACCCCTCCACTTT
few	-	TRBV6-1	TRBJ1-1	CASSPEYAQGNTEAFF	TGTGCCAGCAGCCCAGAATACGCACAGGGAAACACTGAAGCTTTCTTT